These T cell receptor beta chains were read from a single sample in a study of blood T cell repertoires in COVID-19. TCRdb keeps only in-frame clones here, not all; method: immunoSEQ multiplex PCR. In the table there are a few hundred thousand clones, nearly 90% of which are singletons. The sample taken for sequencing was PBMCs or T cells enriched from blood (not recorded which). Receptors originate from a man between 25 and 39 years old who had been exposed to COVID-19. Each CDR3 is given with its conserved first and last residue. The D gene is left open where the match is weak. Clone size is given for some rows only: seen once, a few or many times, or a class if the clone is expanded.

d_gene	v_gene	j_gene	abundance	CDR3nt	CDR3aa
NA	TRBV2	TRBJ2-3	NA	TGTGCCAACAGGGAGACGGGGGGCACAGATACGCAGTATTTT	CANRETGGTDTQYF
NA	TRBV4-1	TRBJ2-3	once	TGCGCCAGCAGCCAAGATCCCTCCCCCGGGACAGATACGCAGTATTTT	CASSQDPSPGTDTQYF
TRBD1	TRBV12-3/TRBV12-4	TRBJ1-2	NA	TGTGCCAGCAGTTGGGACAGCTATGGCTACACCTTC	CASSWDSYGYTF
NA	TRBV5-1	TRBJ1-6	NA	TGCGCCAGCAGCTTGGATGCAGGGATGAATTCACCCCTCCACTTT	CASSLDAGMNSPLHF
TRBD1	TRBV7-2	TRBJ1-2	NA	TGTGCCAGCAGCTTAGGTGACAGGGTCTATGGCTACACCTTC	CASSLGDRVYGYTF
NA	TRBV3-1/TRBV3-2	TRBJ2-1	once	TGTGCCAGCAGCCAAGTTGGGGGGGAGCAGTTCTTC	CASSQVGGEQFF
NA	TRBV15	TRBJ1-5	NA	TGTGCCACCAGCAGAGATCTCCGGAGTAGCAATCAGCCCCAGCATTTT	CATSRDLRSSNQPQHF
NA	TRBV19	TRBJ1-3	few	TGTGCCAGTAGTAAACCGGGGGGGGGCTCTGGAAACACCATATATTTT	CASSKPGGGSGNTIYF
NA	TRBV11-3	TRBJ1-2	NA	TGTGCCAGCAGCTTAAGCCGACAGGTGAGTAGCAGCTATGGCTACACCTTC	CASSLSRQVSSSYGYTF
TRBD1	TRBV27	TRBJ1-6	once	TGTGCCAGCAGTACAATCTCCGGGACAGGATATAATTCACCCCTCCACTTT	CASSTISGTGYNSPLHF
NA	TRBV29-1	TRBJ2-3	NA	TGCAGCGTTGCCCCGACAGGCACATGGGATACGCAGTATTTT	CSVAPTGTWDTQYF
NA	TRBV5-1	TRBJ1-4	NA	TGCGCCAGTTACGACGGGATTAATGAAAAACTGTTTTTT	CASYDGINEKLFF
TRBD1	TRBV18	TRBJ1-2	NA	TGTGCCAGCTCACCAAACAGGGGTTTCGACTTTGGCTACACCTTC	CASSPNRGFDFGYTF
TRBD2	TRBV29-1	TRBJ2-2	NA	TGCAGCGTTGGACTAGCGGGAGACGGGGAGCTGTTTTTT	CSVGLAGDGELFF
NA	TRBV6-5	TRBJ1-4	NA	TGTGCCAGCACCACAGCAACTAATGAAAAACTGTTTTTT	CASTTATNEKLFF
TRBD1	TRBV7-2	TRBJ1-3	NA	TGTGCCAGCAGCCCTACTAGGACAGGGTACAACACCATATATTTT	CASSPTRTGYNTIYF
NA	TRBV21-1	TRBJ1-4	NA	TGTGCCAGCAGCCCAGGGGGTCGGGGGCCTAATGAAAAACTGTTTTTT	CASSPGGRGPNEKLFF
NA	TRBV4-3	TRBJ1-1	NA	TGCGCCAGCAGCCAAGATTCCTCCGGGAACACTGAAGCTTTCTTT	CASSQDSSGNTEAFF
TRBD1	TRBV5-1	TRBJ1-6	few	TGCGCCAGCAGCTTGGAGGGGGCGAATTCACCCCTCCACTTT	CASSLEGANSPLHF
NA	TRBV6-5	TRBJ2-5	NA	TGTGCCAGCGGCGAGCGGCAAGAGACCCAGTACTTC	CASGERQETQYF
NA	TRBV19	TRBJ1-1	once	TGTGCCAGTAGTATCCAGGGAACCACGAACACTGAAGCTTTCTTT	CASSIQGTTNTEAFF
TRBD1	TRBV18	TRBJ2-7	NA	TGTGCCAGCTCACTCCGGGACAGCTCCTACGAGCAGTACTTC	CASSLRDSSYEQYF
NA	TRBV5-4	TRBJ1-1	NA	TGTGCCAGCAGCTTGGACCAAGGGAGGAACACTGAAGCTTTCTTT	CASSLDQGRNTEAFF
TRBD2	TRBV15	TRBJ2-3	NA	TGTGCCACCAGCCGACTGGGACTAGATAGAGATACGCAGTATTTT	CATSRLGLDRDTQYF
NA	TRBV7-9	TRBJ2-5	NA	TGTGCCAGCAGCTCTACAGTGCAAGAGACCCAGTACTTC	CASSSTVQETQYF
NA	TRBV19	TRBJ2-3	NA	TGTGCCAGTAGTATAAGTGGTAGGGGGGCGGGGGACACAGATACGCAGTATTTT	CASSISGRGAGDTDTQYF
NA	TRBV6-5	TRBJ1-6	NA	TGTGCCAGCAGTTACGTGGGGGGAAACTATAATTCACCCCTCCACTTT	CASSYVGGNYNSPLHF
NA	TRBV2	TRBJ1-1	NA	TGTGCCAGCAGTGTGGGGGGAAGCACTGAAGCTTTCTTT	CASSVGGSTEAFF